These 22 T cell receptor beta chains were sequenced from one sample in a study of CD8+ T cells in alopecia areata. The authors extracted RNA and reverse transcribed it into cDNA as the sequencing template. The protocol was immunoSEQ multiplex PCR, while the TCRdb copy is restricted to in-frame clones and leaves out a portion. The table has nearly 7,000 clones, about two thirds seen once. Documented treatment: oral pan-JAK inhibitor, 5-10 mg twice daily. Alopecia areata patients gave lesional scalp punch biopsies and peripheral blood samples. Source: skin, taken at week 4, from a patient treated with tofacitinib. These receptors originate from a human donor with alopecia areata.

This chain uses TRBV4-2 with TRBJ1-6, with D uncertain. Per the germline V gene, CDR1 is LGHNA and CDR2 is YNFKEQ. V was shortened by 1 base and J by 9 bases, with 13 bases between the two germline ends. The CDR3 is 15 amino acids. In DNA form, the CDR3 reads TGTGCCAGCAGCCAAGTATCTTCGGGTAGTTCACCCCTCCACTTT. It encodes CASSQVSSGSSPLHF.

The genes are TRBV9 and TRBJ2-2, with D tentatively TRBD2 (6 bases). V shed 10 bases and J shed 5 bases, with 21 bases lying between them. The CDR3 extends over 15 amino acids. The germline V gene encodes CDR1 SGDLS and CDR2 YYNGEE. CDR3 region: CASALQAGKTGELFF. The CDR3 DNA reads TGTGCCTCCGCCCTCCAGGCGGGGAAGACCGGGGAGCTGTTTTTT.

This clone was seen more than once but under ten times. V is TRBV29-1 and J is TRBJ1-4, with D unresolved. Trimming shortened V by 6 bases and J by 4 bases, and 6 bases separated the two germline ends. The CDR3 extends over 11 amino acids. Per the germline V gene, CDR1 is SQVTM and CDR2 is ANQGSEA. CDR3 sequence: CSVTDNEKLFF. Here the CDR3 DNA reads TGCAGCGTGACGGATAATGAAAAACTGTTTTTT.

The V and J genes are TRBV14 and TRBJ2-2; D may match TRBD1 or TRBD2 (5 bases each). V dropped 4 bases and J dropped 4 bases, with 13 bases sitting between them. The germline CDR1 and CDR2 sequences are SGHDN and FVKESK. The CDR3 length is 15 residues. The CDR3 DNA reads TGTGCCAGCAGCCTCCGGGACGTAGGCACCGGGGAGCTGTTTTTT. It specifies CASSLRDVGTGELFF.

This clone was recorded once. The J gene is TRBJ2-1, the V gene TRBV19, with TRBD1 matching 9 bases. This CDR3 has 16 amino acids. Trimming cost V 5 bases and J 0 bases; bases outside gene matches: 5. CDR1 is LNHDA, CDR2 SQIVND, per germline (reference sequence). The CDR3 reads CASSPDRGSSYNEQFF. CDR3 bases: TGTGCCAGTAGTCCTGACAGGGGGAGCTCCTACAATGAGCAGTTCTTC.

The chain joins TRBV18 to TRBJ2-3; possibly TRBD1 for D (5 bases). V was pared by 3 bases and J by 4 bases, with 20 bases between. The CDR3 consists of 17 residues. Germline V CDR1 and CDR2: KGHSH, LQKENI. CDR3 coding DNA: TGTGCCAGCTCACCCCAAATGCGGCAGGGAAAGGCAGATACGCAGTATTTT. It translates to CASSPQMRQGKADTQYF.

The CDR3 protein is CASSYRGWQFF. As DNA, the CDR3 is TGTGCCAGCAGTTACCGGGGGTGGCAGTTCTTC. This chain joins TRBV6-1 and TRBJ2-1; D perhaps matches TRBD2 (6 bases). The length of the CDR3 is 11 residues. CDR1 and CDR2 from the germline V gene are MNHNS and SASEGT. Trimming cost V 5 bases and J 12 bases, with 11 bases left between them.

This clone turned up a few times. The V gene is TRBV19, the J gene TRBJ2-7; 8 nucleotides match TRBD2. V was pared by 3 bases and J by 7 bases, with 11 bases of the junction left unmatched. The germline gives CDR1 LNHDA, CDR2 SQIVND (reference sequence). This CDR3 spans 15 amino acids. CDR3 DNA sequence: TGTGCCAGTAGTATCGAGTCAGCGGGAGCTTATGAGCAGTACTTC. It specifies CASSIESAGAYEQYF.

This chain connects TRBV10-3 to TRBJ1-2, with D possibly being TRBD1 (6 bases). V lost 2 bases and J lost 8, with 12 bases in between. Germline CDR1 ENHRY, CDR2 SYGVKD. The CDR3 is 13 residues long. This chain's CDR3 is CAISEPGAGGYTF. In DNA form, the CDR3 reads TGTGCCATCAGTGAGCCAGGGGCTGGGGGCTACACCTTC.

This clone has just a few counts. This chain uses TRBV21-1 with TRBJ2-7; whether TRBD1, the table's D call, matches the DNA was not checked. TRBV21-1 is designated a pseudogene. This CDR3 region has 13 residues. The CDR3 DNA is TGTGCCAGCAGCCTGGACAGACCCTACGAGCAGTACTTC. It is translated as CASSLDRPYEQYF.

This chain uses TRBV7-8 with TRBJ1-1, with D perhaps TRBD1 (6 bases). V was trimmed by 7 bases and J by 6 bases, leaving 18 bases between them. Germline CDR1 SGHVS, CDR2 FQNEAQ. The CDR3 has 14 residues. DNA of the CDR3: TGTGCCAGCAAAGGGGGGGCCTCACGGCCTGAAGCTTTCTTT. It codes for CASKGGASRPEAFF.

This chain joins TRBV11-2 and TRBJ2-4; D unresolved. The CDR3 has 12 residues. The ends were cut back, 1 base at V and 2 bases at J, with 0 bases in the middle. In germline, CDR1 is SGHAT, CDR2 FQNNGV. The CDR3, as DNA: TGTGCCAGCAGCTTAGCCAAAAACATTCAGTACTTC. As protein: CASSLAKNIQYF.

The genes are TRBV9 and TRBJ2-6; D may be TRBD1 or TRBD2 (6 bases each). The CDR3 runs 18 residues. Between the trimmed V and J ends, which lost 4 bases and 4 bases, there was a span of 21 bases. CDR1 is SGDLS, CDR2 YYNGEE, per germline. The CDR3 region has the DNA TGTGCCAGCAGCTTGGAGGGTGGGGGCTTGGAAGGGGCCAACGTCCTGACTTTC. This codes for CASSLEGGGLEGANVLTF.

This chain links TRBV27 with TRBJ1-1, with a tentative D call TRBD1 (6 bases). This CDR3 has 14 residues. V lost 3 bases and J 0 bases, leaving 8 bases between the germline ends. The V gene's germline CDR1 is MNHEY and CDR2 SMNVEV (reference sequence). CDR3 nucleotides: TGTGCCAGCAGTTTCGGGGGCCTGAACACTGAAGCTTTCTTT. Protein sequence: CASSFGGLNTEAFF.

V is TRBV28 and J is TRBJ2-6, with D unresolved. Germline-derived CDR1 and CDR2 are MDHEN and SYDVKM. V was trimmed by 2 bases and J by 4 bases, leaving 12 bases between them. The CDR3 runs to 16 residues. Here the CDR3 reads CASSLGPGPGANVLTF. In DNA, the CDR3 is TGTGCCAGCAGTTTAGGGCCAGGTCCCGGGGCCAACGTCCTGACTTTC. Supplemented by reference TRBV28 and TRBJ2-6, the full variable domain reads DVKVTQSSRYLVKRTGEKVFLECVQDMDHENMFWYRQDPGLGLRLIYFSYDVKMKEKGDIPEGYSVSREKKERFSLILESASTNQTSMYLCASSLGPGPGANVLTFGAGSRLTVL.

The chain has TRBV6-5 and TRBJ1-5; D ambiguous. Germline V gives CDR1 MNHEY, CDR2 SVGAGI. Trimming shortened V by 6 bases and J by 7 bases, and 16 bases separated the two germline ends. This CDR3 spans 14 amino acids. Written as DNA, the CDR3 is TGTGCCAGCAGCACCGGGATCGTAAACCAGCCCCAGCATTTT. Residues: CASSTGIVNQPQHF.

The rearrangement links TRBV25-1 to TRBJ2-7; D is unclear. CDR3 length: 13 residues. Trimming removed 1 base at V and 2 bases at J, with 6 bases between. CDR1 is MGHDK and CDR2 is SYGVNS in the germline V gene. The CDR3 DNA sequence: TGTGCCAGCAGTGAATTCGGTACCTACGAGCAGTACTTC. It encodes CASSEFGTYEQYF.

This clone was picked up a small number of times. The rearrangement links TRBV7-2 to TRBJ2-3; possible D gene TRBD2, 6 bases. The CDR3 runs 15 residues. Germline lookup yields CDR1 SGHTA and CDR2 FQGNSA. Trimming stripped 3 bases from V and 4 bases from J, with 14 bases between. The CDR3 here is CASSLGLGGPDTQYF. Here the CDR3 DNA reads TGTGCCAGCAGCTTGGGCTTAGGAGGGCCAGATACGCAGTATTTT.

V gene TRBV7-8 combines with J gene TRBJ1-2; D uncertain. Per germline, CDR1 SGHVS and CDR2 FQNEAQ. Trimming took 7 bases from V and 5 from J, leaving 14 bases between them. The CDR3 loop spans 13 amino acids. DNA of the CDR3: TGTGCCAGCACAGCGACTGGGATATATGGCTACACCTTC. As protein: CASTATGIYGYTF.

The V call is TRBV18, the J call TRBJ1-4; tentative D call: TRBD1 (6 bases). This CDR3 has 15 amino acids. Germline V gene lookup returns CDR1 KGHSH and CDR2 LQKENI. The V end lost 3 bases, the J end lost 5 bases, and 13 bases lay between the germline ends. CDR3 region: CASSPLDSTNEKLFF. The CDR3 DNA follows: TGTGCCAGCTCACCCTTGGACAGCACGAATGAAAAACTGTTTTTT.

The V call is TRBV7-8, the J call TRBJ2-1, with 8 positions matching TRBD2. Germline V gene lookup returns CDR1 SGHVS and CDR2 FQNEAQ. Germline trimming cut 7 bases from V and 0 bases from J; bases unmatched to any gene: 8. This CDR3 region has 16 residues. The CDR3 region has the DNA TGTGCCAGCACTACCCCGGGGGGGAGCTCCTACAATGAGCAGTTCTTC. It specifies CASTTPGGSSYNEQFF. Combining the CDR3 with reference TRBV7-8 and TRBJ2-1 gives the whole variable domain GAGVSQSPRYKVAKRGQDVALRCDPISGHVSLFWYQQALGQGPEFLTYFQNEAQLDKSGLPSDRFFAERPEGSVSTLKIQRTQQEDSAVYLCASTTPGGSSYNEQFFGPGTRLTVL.

CDR3 residues: CASSQDRGTGTETQYF. The DNA for the CDR3 is TGTGCCAGCAGCCAAGATCGGGGGACAGGGACAGAGACCCAGTACTTC. The chain recombines TRBV4-2 with TRBJ2-5; TRBD1 aligns across 9 bases. The CDR3 length is 16 residues. Germline V gene sequence: CDR1 LGHNA, CDR2 YNFKEQ. V was pared by 0 bases and J by 4 bases, with 6 bases of the junction left unmatched.